The 32 T cell receptor beta chains presented below share a single source sample, sequenced in a study of monozygotic twins with cystic fibrosis. Sequencing was performed with immunoSEQ multiplex PCR; in TCRdb, only in-frame clones are kept and a portion is missing. The sample contains over 14,000 clones, roughly 85% of which appear only once. The specimen was blood. The receptors originated from a boy aged 5 to 17 with cystic fibrosis.

The chain joins TRBV7-8 to TRBJ2-1, with 10 bases fitting TRBD2. Per germline, CDR1 SGHVS and CDR2 FQNEAQ. Germline trimming cut 5 bases from V and 7 bases from J; bases unmatched to any gene: 8. CDR3 length: 15 amino acids. The CDR3 loop reads CASSKSGGARNEQFF. The CDR3, as DNA: TGTGCCAGCAGCAAAAGCGGGGGGGCTCGGAATGAGCAGTTCTTC.

The chain is built from TRBV19 and TRBJ2-1; D not certain. V was pared by 2 bases and J by 3 bases, with 29 bases between. Germline CDR1 reads LNHDA; CDR2 reads SQIVND (reference sequence). The CDR3 has 21 amino acids. The CDR3 sequence: CASSISAFDPMVRQSYNEQFF. CDR3 nucleotides: TGTGCCAGTAGTATATCGGCCTTCGACCCCATGGTACGGCAGAGCTACAATGAGCAGTTCTTC.

The chain carries TRBV30 and TRBJ1-4; no clear D. V lost 4 bases and J lost 3, with 15 bases in between. CDR1 and CDR2 from the germline V gene are GTSNPN and SVGIG (reference sequence). The CDR3 sequence is 15 residues long. CDR3 residues: CAWKYDITSNEKLFF. DNA for the CDR3: TGTGCCTGGAAGTACGACATAACCTCTAATGAAAAACTGTTTTTT.

The CDR3 here is CASSQPVPLWSSTEAFF. Here the CDR3 DNA reads TGCGCCAGCAGCCAACCGGTCCCACTTTGGTCTTCCACTGAAGCTTTCTTT. The chain joins TRBV4-1 to TRBJ1-1; D is ambiguous. The ends were cut back, 2 bases at V and 4 bases at J, with 20 bases in the middle. CDR1 is MGHRA and CDR2 is YSYEKL in the germline V gene. The CDR3 contains 17 residues.

The chain has TRBV29-1 and TRBJ1-5; 8 nucleotides agree with TRBD1. With 3 bases clipped from V and 1 base from J, the junction kept 5 bases outside the gene matches. CDR1 and CDR2 from the germline V gene are SQVTM and ANQGSEA. The CDR3 covers 15 residues. The CDR3 sequence: CSVELGQGSNQPQHF. The CDR3 nucleotides are TGCAGCGTTGAGCTAGGACAGGGAAGCAATCAGCCCCAGCATTTT.

The rearrangement links TRBV27 to TRBJ2-7, with D possibly being TRBD1 (6 bases). Germline V gene data show CDR1 as MNHEY and CDR2 as SMNVEV (reference sequence). The V end lost 5 bases, the J end lost 4 bases, and 15 bases lay between the germline ends. This CDR3 comprises 14 residues. In DNA, the CDR3 is TGTGCCAGCAGTACGCAGGGGAGAGGTTACGAGCAGTACTTC. Translation: CASSTQGRGYEQYF.

The CDR3 region has the DNA TGTGCCAGCAGTGTGAGGACGGGAACCTACGAGCAGTACTTC. Translation gives CASSVRTGTYEQYF. This chain links TRBV27 with TRBJ2-7, with D possibly being TRBD2 (5 bases). Between the trimmed V and J ends, which lost 5 bases and 2 bases, there was a span of 13 bases. There are 14 residues in the CDR3. Germline CDR1 and CDR2: MNHEY and SMNVEV (reference sequence).

This rearrangement joins TRBV6-1 to TRBJ1-2; 8 nucleotides agree with TRBD1. After removal of 6 bases from V and 5 bases from J, the junction contained 2 bases not matched to a gene. Per germline, CDR1 MNHNS and CDR2 SASEGT. The CDR3 covers 12 residues. DNA of the CDR3: TGTGCCAGCAGGAGACAGGGGTATGGCTACACCTTC. Its translation: CASRRQGYGYTF.

The chain joins TRBV25-1 to TRBJ2-2; 9 bases match TRBD1. The J segment lost 3 bases and the V segment lost 4 bases, leaving 0 bases of the junction unmatched. The CDR3 totals 14 residues. In germline, CDR1 is MGHDK, CDR2 SYGVNS. CDR3 amino acids: CASSGTGDTGELFF. The CDR3 DNA reads as TGTGCCAGCAGTGGGACAGGGGACACCGGGGAGCTGTTTTTT. Based on the CDR3 plus reference TRBV25-1 and TRBJ2-2, the full variable domain is EADIYQTPRYLVIGTGKKITLECSQTMGHDKMYWYQQDPGMELHLIHYSYGVNSTEKGDLSSESTVSRIRTEHFPLTLESARPSHTSQYLCASSGTGDTGELFFGEGSRLTVL.

This sequence joins TRBV7-9 and TRBJ2-3, with D hard to call. The CDR3 is made up of 12 amino acids. V was pared by 2 bases and J by 0 bases, with 0 bases between. The germline CDR1 and CDR2 sequences are SEHNR and FQNEAQ (reference sequence). CDR3 loop: CASSLSTDTQYF. The DNA of the CDR3 is TGTGCCAGCAGCTTAAGCACAGATACGCAGTATTTT.

This rearrangement joins TRBV5-2 to TRBJ1-1. TRBV5-2 is termed a pseudogene. The CDR3 has 14 amino acids. CDR3 nucleotides: TGCGCCAGCAGCCACGGGAGGACGCACACTGAAGCTTTCTTT. It specifies CASSHGRTHTEAFF.

The chain combines TRBV12-1 with TRBJ2-4; the table's TRBD2 call for D was not verified on the DNA. TRBV12-1 constitutes a pseudogene. The CDR3 has 18 amino acids. The CDR3 coding sequence is TGTGCCAGCAGCTTGGCTAGCGGGAGGGCCTGGCCCAAAAACATTCAGTACTTC. This codes for CASSLASGRAWPKNIQYF.

This clone has only one observation. The chain employs TRBV5-5 and TRBJ1-1, with D possibly TRBD1 on 5 matching bases. The CDR3 is made up of 13 amino acids. V dropped 2 bases and J dropped 6 bases, with 11 bases sitting between them. Germline V gives CDR1 SGHKS, CDR2 YYEKEE (reference sequence). The CDR3 loop reads CASSFEGSPEAFF. The DNA of the CDR3 is TGTGCCAGCAGCTTTGAGGGGTCGCCTGAAGCTTTCTTT.

The V gene is TRBV15, the J gene TRBJ1-5; D ambiguous. V was cut by 0 bases and J by 4 bases, with 7 bases left in between. This CDR3 has 14 amino acids. Germline loops: CDR1 LNHNV, CDR2 YYDKDF (reference sequence). This CDR3 reads CATSRDPGNQPQHF. CDR3 bases: TGTGCCACCAGCAGAGATCCGGGGAATCAGCCCCAGCATTTT.

The V call is TRBV28, the J call TRBJ2-7, with 7 bases lining up with TRBD1. The CDR3 consists of 14 residues. With V trimmed by 6 bases and J by 5 bases, 10 bases remained unmatched. CDR1 is MDHEN, CDR2 SYDVKM, per germline. The CDR3 DNA reads TGTGCCAGCAGAAGGACAGGCGGCAGGGACGAGCAGTACTTC. Amino acids: CASRRTGGRDEQYF.

The chain has TRBV2 and TRBJ2-3; D remains ambiguous. V was cut by 6 bases and J by 0 bases, with 16 bases left in between. Germline CDR1 SNHLY, CDR2 FYNNEI. CDR3 size: 16 residues. CDR3 in DNA: TGTGCCAGCAGCCTCTATGGCGCCCGTAGCACAGATACGCAGTATTTT. This translates into CASSLYGARSTDTQYF. The full variable domain, with the rest looked up from reference TRBV2 and TRBJ2-3, is EPEVTQTPSHQVTQMGQEVILRCVPISNHLYFYWYRQILGQKVEFLVSFYNNEISEKSEIFDDQFSVERPDGSNFTLKIRSTKLEDSAMYFCASSLYGARSTDTQYFGPGTRLTVL.

The chain is built from TRBV6-5 and TRBJ1-3, with D perhaps matching TRBD1 (6 bases). Trimming pared 6 bases from V and 2 bases from J, leaving 14 bases between. CDR1 MNHEY and CDR2 SVGAGI come from the germline V gene. CDR3 length equals 15 residues. The CDR3 DNA is TGTGCCAGCAGGCCTACAGGGATTGCTGGAAACACCATATATTTT. Protein product: CASRPTGIAGNTIYF.

This chain connects TRBV7-3 to TRBJ2-2; TRBD1 agrees at 10 bases. With V trimmed by 3 bases and J by 0 bases, 7 bases remained unmatched. This CDR3 spans 18 amino acids. Germline-derived CDR1 and CDR2 are SGHTA and FQGTGA. CDR3 nucleotides: TGTGCCAGCAGCTTGACAGGGGGCGAATCCGCGAACACCGGGGAGCTGTTTTTT. Protein sequence: CASSLTGGESANTGELFF.

CDR3 sequence reads: CAISDPPGQGTYEQYF. CDR3 DNA: TGTGCCATCAGTGACCCCCCGGGACAGGGGACCTACGAGCAGTACTTC. The V gene is TRBV10-3, the J gene TRBJ2-7; TRBD1 matches at 10 bases. V dropped 3 bases and J dropped 2; count of bases not matched to a gene: 7. This CDR3 has 16 amino acids. CDR1 is ENHRY, CDR2 SYGVKD, per germline.

The chain links TRBV19 to TRBJ2-7, with 10 bases fitting TRBD1. Germline V lookup: CDR1 LNHDA, CDR2 SQIVND (reference sequence). The CDR3 loop spans 15 amino acids. The J segment lost 2 bases and the V segment lost 3 bases, leaving 4 bases of the junction unmatched. The CDR3 coding sequence is TGTGCCAGTAGTATCGGGACAGGGGCCACCTACGAGCAGTACTTC. It translates to CASSIGTGATYEQYF.

The chain joins TRBV5-6 to TRBJ1-2; tentative D call: TRBD1 (5 bases). V lost 2 bases to trimming and J lost 2 bases, with 13 bases between them. This CDR3 contains 15 residues. Germline V gene sequence: CDR1 SGHDT, CDR2 YYEEEE. CDR3 bases: TGTGCCAGCAGCTTAGCACTGACAGAAAACTATGGCTACACCTTC. Its translation: CASSLALTENYGYTF.

The V gene is TRBV4-1, the J gene TRBJ2-5; 7 positions match TRBD2. The CDR3 length is 18 residues. Germline V gene data show CDR1 as MGHRA and CDR2 as YSYEKL. J was trimmed by 0 bases and V by 0 bases; bases with no gene match: 10. CDR3 residues: CASSQEASISGYQETQYF. In DNA form, the CDR3 reads TGCGCCAGCAGCCAAGAAGCTAGTATTAGCGGGTACCAAGAGACCCAGTACTTC.

This clone has only one observation. The chain uses TRBV6-4 and TRBJ2-7; TRBD2 agrees at 12 bases. J was trimmed by 3 bases and V by 6 bases; bases with no gene match: 0. The length of the CDR3 is 13 residues. Germline V gene lookup returns CDR1 MRHNA and CDR2 SNTAGT. CDR3: CASRGLAGYEQYF. The CDR3 DNA reads as TGTGCCAGCAGGGGACTAGCGGGCTACGAGCAGTACTTC.

The chain employs TRBV5-3 and TRBJ2-1; D perhaps matches TRBD1 (6 bases). TRBV5-3 is treated as an ORF (open reading frame) with a function not yet certain. The CDR3 has 17 residues. V lost 0 bases and J lost 5, with 18 bases in between. The CDR3 protein is CARSLGPQGQQDNEQFF. CDR3 coding DNA: TGTGCCAGAAGCTTGGGCCCCCAGGGGCAGCAGGACAATGAGCAGTTCTTC.

V and J are TRBV11-2 and TRBJ1-2; TRBD1 is a possible D gene (5 bases). V shed 5 bases and J shed 4 bases, with 14 bases lying between them. CDR3 size: 14 residues. Germline loops: CDR1 SGHAT, CDR2 FQNNGV. CDR3: CASSARQGLYGYTF. In DNA form, the CDR3 reads TGTGCCAGCAGCGCACGTCAGGGCCTCTATGGCTACACCTTC.

The chain recombines TRBV2 with TRBJ2-5; D might be TRBD2 (6 bases). V lost 8 bases, J lost 5 bases, and 6 bases lay in between. Germline V lookup: CDR1 SNHLY, CDR2 FYNNEI. This CDR3 contains 10 residues. CDR3 nucleotides: TGTGCCAGCGGGGGGGAGACCCAGTACTTC. It specifies CASGGETQYF.

This CDR3 reads CASSLGGFTDTQYF. As DNA, the CDR3 is TGTGCCAGCAGCTTGGGGGGGTTCACAGATACGCAGTATTTT. The chain combines TRBV5-4 with TRBJ2-3, with D possibly being TRBD1 or TRBD2 (5 bases each). Germline V gene lookup returns CDR1 SGHNT and CDR2 YYREEE (reference sequence). The V end lost 0 bases, the J end lost 2 bases, and 7 bases lay between the germline ends. The CDR3 is made up of 14 amino acids.

The chain couples TRBV5-5 to TRBJ1-5, with TRBD1 matching over 7 bases. V gave up 0 bases and J gave up 4 bases; unmatched junction bases: 4. Germline lookup yields CDR1 SGHKS and CDR2 YYEKEE (reference sequence). This CDR3 contains 15 residues. In nucleotides, the CDR3 is TGTGCCAGCAGCTTGGGGACAGGCCTTAATCAGCCCCAGCATTTT. Its protein product is CASSLGTGLNQPQHF.

In nucleotides, the CDR3 is TGTGCCACCAGCAGAGATACCCAGGGAGAGACCCAGTACTTC. It translates to CATSRDTQGETQYF. The chain uses TRBV15 and TRBJ2-5; possibly TRBD1 for D (5 bases). The CDR3 sequence is 14 residues long. Trimming left V 0 bases short and J 4 bases short, with 9 bases between. Germline loops: CDR1 LNHNV, CDR2 YYDKDF (reference sequence).

The chain is built from TRBV30 and TRBJ2-3; the D gene could be TRBD1 or TRBD2 (6 bases each). The CDR3 is 17 amino acids. In germline, CDR1 is GTSNPN, CDR2 SVGIG (reference sequence). The V gene lost 1 base and the J gene lost 2 bases, with 19 bases spanning the gap. CDR3 DNA sequence: TGTGCCTGGAGTGGAATAGGAGGGGGGTTAGACACAGATACGCAGTATTTT. Translating it yields CAWSGIGGGLDTDTQYF.

The V and J genes are TRBV9 and TRBJ2-5; D not resolved. The germline V and J ends were trimmed by 6 bases and 3 bases, with 15 bases remaining between them. Per the germline V gene, CDR1 is SGDLS and CDR2 is YYNGEE. The CDR3 loop spans 14 amino acids. The CDR3 DNA reads as TGTGCCAGCAACAGAGATCGGCAGGAAGAGACCCAGTACTTC. This gives the protein CASNRDRQEETQYF.

As DNA, the CDR3 is TGTGCCAGCAGTATGACTAGCGGGAGTGGAGATACGCAGTATTTT. It specifies CASSMTSGSGDTQYF. This chain joins TRBV6-1 and TRBJ2-3, with TRBD2 matching over 12 bases. Germline CDR1 MNHNS, CDR2 SASEGT. Unmatched junction bases numbered 5, after V lost 5 bases and J lost 5 bases. The CDR3 runs to 15 residues.